The clone carrying this TCR beta chain was recorded many times. TCRdb's copy holds only in-frame clones and misses some; the assay was immunoSEQ multiplex PCR. The sample carries around 190,000 clones, 60% to 85% recorded once. Germline V CDR1 and CDR2: ENHRY, SYGVKD. Deletions cut 10 bases from V and 5 bases from J, with 15 bases between. The CDR3 is 13 amino acids. The sample is drawn from a study of blood T cell repertoires in COVID-19. About the research overall: Samples taken during acute and convalescent COVID-19 were collected in the United States, Italy and Spain. T cells, B-cell-depleted T cells, or PBMCs supplied cDNA or gDNA.

This rearrangement joins TRBV10-3 to TRBJ1-5; D remains ambiguous. This TCR was sampled from a woman in her fifties or sixties with active or convalescent COVID-19. Sequences were obtained from peripheral blood. Here the CDR3 DNA reads TGTGCCACGGGAACTGAGATAGATCAGCCCCAGCATTTT. Its translation is CATGTEIDQPQHF.